The 31 T cell receptor beta chains listed next were all sequenced from one sample in a study of blood T cell repertoires in COVID-19. The method was immunoSEQ multiplex PCR; TCRdb's version includes in-frame clones alone and lacks a portion of them. The data hold about 78,000 clones, with less than 95% observed a single time. The source material was peripheral blood. The receptors stem from a woman between 50 and 59 years old in a cohort sampled during active COVID-19.

This clone was seen once. The chain couples TRBV30 to TRBJ1-3; tentative D call: TRBD1 (5 bases). The CDR3 is 14 amino acids. V dropped 3 bases and J dropped 0 bases, with 9 bases sitting between them. Germline V gene sequence: CDR1 GTSNPN, CDR2 SVGIG (reference sequence). The CDR3 nucleotides read TGTGCCTGGAGGACAGTAGCCTCTGGAAACACCATATATTTT. Protein: CAWRTVASGNTIYF.

CDR3 in DNA: TGTGCCAGCAGCATGGACCGGCCCTGGGGAGCCGGGGAGCTGTTTTTT. It codes for CASSMDRPWGAGELFF. The V call is TRBV5-8, the J call TRBJ2-2; possibly TRBD2 for D (5 bases). Germline-derived CDR1 and CDR2 are SGHTS and YDEGEE. V lost 4 bases and J lost 6, with 19 bases in between. CDR3 length: 16 residues.

V usage is TRBV7-9 and J usage is TRBJ1-3; D is perhaps TRBD1 (5 bases). CDR3 size: 15 residues. V was pared by 2 bases and J by 2 bases, with 10 bases between. Germline loops: CDR1 SEHNR, CDR2 FQNEAQ (reference sequence). In nucleotides, the CDR3 is TGTGCCAGCAGCTTAAGGGAAGGGGCTGGAAACACCATATATTTT. The encoded protein is CASSLREGAGNTIYF.

This chain links TRBV28 with TRBJ2-3, with TRBD2 matching 12 bases. The V gene end was trimmed by 7 bases and the J gene end by 2 bases; junction bases not matched to a gene: 16. The CDR3 extends over 19 amino acids. Per germline, CDR1 MDHEN and CDR2 SYDVKM. The CDR3 sequence: CASTKGLAGGPIDTDTQYF. For the CDR3, the DNA is TGTGCCAGCACCAAAGGTCTAGCGGGAGGGCCGATCGACACAGATACGCAGTATTTT.

The chain uses TRBV6-5 and TRBJ1-6, with 9 nucleotides matching TRBD1. With 0 bases clipped from V and 8 bases from J, the junction kept 2 bases outside the gene matches. The CDR3 is made up of 15 amino acids. The germline CDR1 and CDR2 sequences are MNHEY and SVGAGI. CDR3 nucleotide sequence: TGTGCCAGCAGTTACTCGGGGACAGGGTATTCACCCCTCCACTTT. Amino acids: CASSYSGTGYSPLHF.

J is TRBJ1-1 and V is TRBV5-1; TRBD1 matches at 7 bases. V lost 4 bases to trimming and J lost 4 bases; unmatched junction nucleotides: 13. The germline gives CDR1 SGHRS, CDR2 YFSETQ. CDR3 length equals 16 residues. The CDR3 DNA reads TGCGCCAGCAGCGGTTTGACAGGGCCCCTGAGCACTGAAGCTTTCTTT. This sequence encodes CASSGLTGPLSTEAFF.

The chain is built from TRBV18 and TRBJ2-7; a weak D match, TRBD1 (6 bases). V was clipped by 4 bases and J by 6 bases, with 10 bases between them. The germline gives CDR1 KGHSH, CDR2 LQKENI. The CDR3 has 12 residues. This CDR3 is CASSHEGGEQYF. The CDR3 DNA sequence: TGTGCCAGCTCACACGAAGGGGGCGAGCAGTACTTC.

This clone has a single count. The rearrangement links TRBV6-2 or TRBV6-3 to TRBJ1-1; D is ambiguous. Germline CDR1 is MNHEY and CDR2 is SVGEGT. V lost 4 bases to trimming and J lost 3 bases, with 9 bases between them. This CDR3 comprises 13 residues. CDR3: CASSFLRYTEAFF. The CDR3 coding sequence is TGTGCCAGCAGTTTTCTCCGGTACACTGAAGCTTTCTTT.

The chain carries TRBV3-1 (or the pseudogene TRBV3-2) and TRBJ2-7; TRBD1 is a possible D gene (6 bases). The V end was cut by 3 bases, the J end by 4 bases, with 7 bases between. The CDR3 extends over 12 amino acids. The germline V gene has CDR1 LGHDT and CDR2 YNNKEL (reference sequence). CDR3 DNA: TGTGCCAGCAGCCAGGGGGCTTACGAGCAGTACTTC. Protein product: CASSQGAYEQYF.

This clone was recorded once. The chain couples TRBV28 to TRBJ2-1, with TRBD2 as a possible D gene (6 bases). The germline V gene encodes CDR1 MDHEN and CDR2 SYDVKM. V gave up 5 bases and J gave up 7 bases, with 30 bases separating them. The CDR3 contains 19 residues. CDR3 sequence (DNA): TGTGCCAGCAGTCCCCTGGGGATTAGCGGCCGGCGGGTCCTGAATGAGCAGTTCTTC. It encodes CASSPLGISGRRVLNEQFF.

This clone showed up just a few times. This chain joins TRBV3-1 (or the pseudogene TRBV3-2) and TRBJ2-2; TRBD1 matches 9 bases. The germline gives CDR1 LGHDT, CDR2 YNNKEL (reference sequence). The V segment lost 1 base and the J segment 10 bases; nucleotides outside the gene matches: 10. The CDR3 is 16 residues long. CDR3 nucleotide sequence: TGTGCCAGCAGCCAAGGCGGGACAGGGTTGGGAGAGGAGCTGTTTTTT. Translated, it gives CASSQGGTGLGEELFF.

V is TRBV12-3 or TRBV12-4 and J is TRBJ2-7, with D possibly TRBD1 on 5 matching bases. V was trimmed by 5 bases and J by 4 bases, leaving 12 bases between them. CDR3 size: 13 residues. CDR3 sequence (DNA): TGTGCCAGCAGTATACCGACAGAGTACGAGCAGTACTTC. Residues: CASSIPTEYEQYF.

The chain couples TRBV7-9 to TRBJ2-7, with D perhaps matching TRBD1 (5 bases). The CDR3 totals 11 residues. V was shortened by 5 bases and J by 5 bases, with 7 bases between the two germline ends. The germline V gene encodes CDR1 SEHNR and CDR2 FQNEAQ (reference sequence). The CDR3 DNA reads as TGTGCCAGCAGCCCAGGGAACGAGCAGTACTTC. Residues: CASSPGNEQYF. Filled out from reference TRBV7-9 and TRBJ2-7, the complete variable domain reads DTGVSQNPRHKITKRGQNVTFRCDPISEHNRLYWYRQTLGQGPEFLTYFQNEAQLEKSRLLSDRFSAERPKGSFSTLEIQRTEQGDSAMYLCASSPGNEQYFGPGTRLTVT.

The genes are TRBV3-1 (or the pseudogene TRBV3-2) and TRBJ2-5, with D tentatively TRBD2 (6 bases). The germline V and J ends were trimmed by 5 bases and 3 bases, with 10 bases remaining between them. This CDR3 contains 13 residues. CDR1 LGHDT and CDR2 YNNKEL come from the germline V gene (reference sequence). CDR3 nucleotides: TGTGCCAGCAGCTCGACTAGTGAAGAGACCCAGTACTTC. This sequence encodes CASSSTSEETQYF.

The CDR3 spells CASSPRAGGIVEEQYF. In DNA form, the CDR3 reads TGTGCCAGCTCACCAAGGGCAGGGGGCATAGTGGAAGAGCAGTACTTC. J is TRBJ2-7 and V is TRBV18; 8 nucleotides align to TRBD1. V lost 2 bases to trimming and J lost 7 bases; unmatched junction nucleotides: 13. Germline loops: CDR1 KGHSH, CDR2 LQKENI. The CDR3 has 16 amino acids.

The chain employs TRBV3-1 (or the pseudogene TRBV3-2) and TRBJ2-7; perhaps TRBD1 as D (5 bases). V gave up 0 bases and J gave up 7 bases, with 10 bases separating them. Germline V gene sequence: CDR1 LGHDT, CDR2 YNNKEL (reference sequence). This CDR3 contains 13 residues. CDR3 in amino acids: CASSQEAGLEQYF. For the CDR3, the DNA is TGTGCCAGCAGCCAAGAGGCAGGGCTAGAGCAGTACTTC.

The CDR3: CASSVGAAVGSYGYTF. The CDR3 DNA reads as TGTGCCAGCAGCGTAGGGGCGGCAGTTGGGAGCTATGGCTACACCTTC. This chain connects TRBV9 to TRBJ1-2; D is unclear. Germline V CDR1 and CDR2: SGDLS, YYNGEE. CDR3 length equals 16 residues. V shed 0 bases and J shed 4 bases, with 16 bases lying between them.

This chain uses TRBV19 with TRBJ2-5; the D gene is possibly TRBD2 (7 bases). The V gene lost 6 bases and the J gene lost 5 bases, with 25 bases spanning the gap. The V gene's germline CDR1 is LNHDA and CDR2 SQIVND (reference sequence). The CDR3 extends over 17 amino acids. CDR3 sequence: CASSRNPSRGRGETQYF. The CDR3 DNA follows: TGTGCCAGTAGCCGGAACCCATCTCGAGGGAGGGGGGAGACCCAGTACTTC.

The chain employs TRBV28 and TRBJ1-2, with 8 bases lining up with TRBD1. V shed 4 bases, J shed 5 bases, and the junction held 12 bases outside the gene matches. CDR1 MDHEN and CDR2 SYDVKM come from the germline V gene. This CDR3 comprises 16 residues. This chain's CDR3 is CASSSAGGVSGYGYTF. The CDR3 DNA is TGTGCCAGCAGTTCGGCAGGGGGCGTCTCTGGGTATGGCTACACCTTC.

The chain joins TRBV3-1 (or the pseudogene TRBV3-2) to TRBJ2-7; the match to TRBD2 covers 7 bases. From germline, CDR1 is LGHDT and CDR2 YNNKEL (reference sequence). The CDR3 covers 15 residues. J was trimmed by 0 bases and V by 1 base; bases with no gene match: 3. The DNA for the CDR3 is TGTGCCAGCAGCCAAGGGGGGGGGAGCTCCTACGAGCAGTACTTC. Translated: CASSQGGGSSYEQYF.

The V and J genes are TRBV10-3 and TRBJ1-6, with unresolved D. The CDR3 spans 15 residues. CDR1 is ENHRY and CDR2 is SYGVKD in the germline V gene. V was clipped by 2 bases and J by 8 bases, with 13 bases between them. The CDR3 reads CAISEPSERDSPLHF. The CDR3 region has the DNA TGTGCCATCAGTGAGCCTTCGGAGAGGGATTCACCCCTCCACTTT.

This clone is a singleton in its sample. CDR3 in amino acids: CASSPRLARLNEQFF. The CDR3 DNA is TGTGCCAGCAGCCCCCGACTAGCCCGGCTGAATGAGCAGTTCTTC. V usage is TRBV7-3 and J usage is TRBJ2-1, with 7 bases aligning to TRBD2. Trimming took 5 bases from V and 7 from J; bases not matched to a gene: 11. This CDR3 spans 15 amino acids. CDR1 SGHTA and CDR2 FQGTGA come from the germline V gene. Full variable domain (missing parts from reference TRBV7-3 and TRBJ2-1): GAGVSQTPSNKVTEKGKYVELRCDPISGHTALYWYRQSLGQGPEFLIYFQGTGAADDSGLPNDRFFAVRPEGSVSTLKIQRTERGDSAVYLCASSPRLARLNEQFFGPGTRLTVL.

The sample holds a few counts of this clone. One end of the junction is discordant with germline, which a read error may explain. The rearrangement joins TRBV10-1 to TRBJ1-1; tentative D call: TRBD1 (6 bases). CDR1 WNHNN and CDR2 SYGVQD come from the germline V gene (reference sequence). The CDR3 covers 11 residues. The CDR3 here is CASGGGANLVF. In nucleotides, the CDR3 is TGCGCCAGCGGTGGGGGCGCAAATCTCGTCTTT.

The rearrangement joins TRBV7-9 to TRBJ2-5; the D is unclear. The CDR3 consists of 14 residues. The V gene lost 5 bases and the J gene lost 2 bases, with 12 bases spanning the gap. Germline lookup yields CDR1 SEHNR and CDR2 FQNEAQ (reference sequence). The CDR3 loop is CASSPRLVQETQYF. In DNA, the CDR3 is TGTGCCAGCAGCCCACGACTTGTACAAGAGACCCAGTACTTC.

The chain is built from TRBV5-1 and TRBJ1-2; a possible D gene is TRBD1 (5 bases). CDR1 and CDR2 (germline): SGHRS, YFSETQ. The V gene lost 4 bases and the J gene lost 3 bases, with 13 bases spanning the gap. The CDR3 has 14 amino acids. The DNA of the CDR3 is TGCGCCAGCAGCGGACACGGGGGGGACTATGGCTACACCTTC. As protein: CASSGHGGDYGYTF.

This clone appeared once. The V and J genes are TRBV14 and TRBJ1-1; possibly TRBD1 for D (5 bases). V lost 6 bases and J lost 6, with 17 bases in between. Looked up from germline, CDR1 is SGHDN and CDR2 is FVKESK. The length of the CDR3 is 14 residues. As DNA, the CDR3 is TGTGCCAGCAGGTCGGGGCGGGGGAGAGCTGAAGCTTTCTTT. Amino acids: CASRSGRGRAEAFF.

The rearrangement uses TRBV19 and TRBJ1-1; D might be TRBD1 (5 bases). This CDR3 is 14 amino acids long. The germline V and J ends were trimmed by 3 bases and 0 bases, with 8 bases remaining between them. Per germline, CDR1 LNHDA and CDR2 SQIVND (reference sequence). CDR3 sequence: CASSMGGLNTEAFF. CDR3 bases: TGTGCCAGTAGTATGGGGGGATTGAACACTGAAGCTTTCTTT.

The genes are TRBV10-2 and TRBJ2-7; 8 nucleotides align to TRBD2. CDR1 and CDR2 (germline): WSHSY, SAAADI. This CDR3 is built from 15 residues. The trim removed 4 bases at V and 0 bases at J, leaving 5 bases unmatched. The chain's CDR3 is CASSGLGTSSYEQYF. The CDR3 DNA follows: TGCGCCAGCAGTGGATTGGGGACTAGCTCCTACGAGCAGTACTTC.

CDR3 nucleotide sequence: TGTGCTAGTGGTTTGGACGCTACGACAGTAGCTTTCTTT. It codes for CASGLDATTVAFF. V usage is TRBV12-5 and J usage is TRBJ1-1; maybe TRBD1 (5 bases). The germline V and J ends were trimmed by 1 base and 10 bases, with 13 bases remaining between them. The CDR3 covers 13 residues. The germline V gene encodes CDR1 LGHNT and CDR2 FRNRAP.

This rearrangement joins TRBV19 to TRBJ2-1; D unresolved. V lost 4 bases and J lost 4, with 5 bases in between. This CDR3 is built from 12 residues. The germline V gene has CDR1 LNHDA and CDR2 SQIVND (reference sequence). The chain's CDR3 is CASSTNYNEQFF. In DNA form, the CDR3 reads TGTGCCAGTAGTACTAATTACAATGAGCAGTTCTTC.

This clone was seen just once. V gene TRBV2 combines with J gene TRBJ2-6; 7 bases map to TRBD2. The CDR3 sequence is 16 residues long. The ends lost 11 bases at V and 0 bases at J; junction bases unmatched: 10. Germline V lookup: CDR1 SNHLY, CDR2 FYNNEI. The CDR3 DNA follows: TGTGCCGGGGGGGAGCCAGGGTCCTCTGGGGCCAACGTCCTGACTTTC. This encodes CAGGEPGSSGANVLTF.